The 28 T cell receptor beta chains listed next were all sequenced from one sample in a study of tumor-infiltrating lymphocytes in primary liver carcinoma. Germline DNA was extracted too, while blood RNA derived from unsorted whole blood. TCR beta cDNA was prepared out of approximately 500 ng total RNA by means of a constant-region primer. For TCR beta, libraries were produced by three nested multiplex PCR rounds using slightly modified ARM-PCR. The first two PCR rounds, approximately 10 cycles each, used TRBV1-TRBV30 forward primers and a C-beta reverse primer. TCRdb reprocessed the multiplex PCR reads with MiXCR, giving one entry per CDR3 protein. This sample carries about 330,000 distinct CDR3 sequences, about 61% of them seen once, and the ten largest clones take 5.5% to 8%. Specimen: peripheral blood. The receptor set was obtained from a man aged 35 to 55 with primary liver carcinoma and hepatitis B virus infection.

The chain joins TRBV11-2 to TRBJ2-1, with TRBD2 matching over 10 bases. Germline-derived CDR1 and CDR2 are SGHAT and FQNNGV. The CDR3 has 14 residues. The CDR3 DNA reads TGTGCTTGTGTTCTAGCGGGAGATCCCAATGAGCAGTTCTTC. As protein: CACVLAGDPNEQFF.

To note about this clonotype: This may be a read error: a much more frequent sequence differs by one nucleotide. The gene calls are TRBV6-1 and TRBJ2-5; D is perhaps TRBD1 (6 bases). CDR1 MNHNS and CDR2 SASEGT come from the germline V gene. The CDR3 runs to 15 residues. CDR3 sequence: CDSSQGGTYQETQYF. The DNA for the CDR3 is TGTGACAGCAGCCAAGGTGGGACATACCAAGAGACCCAGTACTTC.

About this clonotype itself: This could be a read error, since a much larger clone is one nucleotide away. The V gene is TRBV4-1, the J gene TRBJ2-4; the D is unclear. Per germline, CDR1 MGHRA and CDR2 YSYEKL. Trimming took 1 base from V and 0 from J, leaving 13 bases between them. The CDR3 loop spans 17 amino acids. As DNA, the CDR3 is TGCGCCAGCAGCCAAGTCATAGAAACTCTAGCCAAAAACATTCAGTACTTC. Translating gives CASSQVIETLAKNIQYF.

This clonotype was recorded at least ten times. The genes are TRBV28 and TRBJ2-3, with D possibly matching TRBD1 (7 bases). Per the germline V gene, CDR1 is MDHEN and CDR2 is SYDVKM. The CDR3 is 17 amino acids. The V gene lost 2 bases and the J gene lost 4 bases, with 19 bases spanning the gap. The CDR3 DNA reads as TGTGCCAGCAGTTTACACCCCCAGGGGGGACCCTCAGATACGCAGTATTTT. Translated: CASSLHPQGGPSDTQYF.

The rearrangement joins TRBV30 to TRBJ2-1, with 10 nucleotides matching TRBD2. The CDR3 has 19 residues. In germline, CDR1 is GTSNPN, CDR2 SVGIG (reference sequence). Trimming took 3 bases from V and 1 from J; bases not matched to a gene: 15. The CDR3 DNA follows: TGTGCCTGGAGCTCTTACCTTCCAGCGGGAGGGTCATCCTACAATGAGCAGTTCTTC. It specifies CAWSSYLPAGGSSYNEQFF.

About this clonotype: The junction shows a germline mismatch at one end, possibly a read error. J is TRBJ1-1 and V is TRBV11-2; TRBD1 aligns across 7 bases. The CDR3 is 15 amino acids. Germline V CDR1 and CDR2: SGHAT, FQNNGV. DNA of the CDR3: TGTGCCAGCAGCCCTTGGGAGGGGGCGAACACTGAAGCCATCTTT. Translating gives CASSPWEGANTEAIF.

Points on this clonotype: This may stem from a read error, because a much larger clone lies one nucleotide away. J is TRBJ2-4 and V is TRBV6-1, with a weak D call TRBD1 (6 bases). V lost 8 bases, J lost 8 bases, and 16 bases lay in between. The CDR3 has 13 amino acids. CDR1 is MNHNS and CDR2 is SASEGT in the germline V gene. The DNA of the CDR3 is TGTGCCAGCTGTGGTACAGGGTTGGACATTCAGTACTTC. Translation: CASCGTGLDIQYF.

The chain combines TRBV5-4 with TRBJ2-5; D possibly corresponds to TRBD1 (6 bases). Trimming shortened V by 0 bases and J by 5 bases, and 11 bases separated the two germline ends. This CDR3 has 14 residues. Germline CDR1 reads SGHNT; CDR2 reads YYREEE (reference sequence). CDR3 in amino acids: CASSLAGAKETQYF. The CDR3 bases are TGTGCCAGCAGCTTGGCAGGGGCGAAGGAGACCCAGTACTTC. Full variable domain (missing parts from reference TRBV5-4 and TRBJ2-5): ETGVTQSPTHLIKTRGQQVTLRCSSQSGHNTVSWYQQALGQGPQFIFQYYREEENGRGNFPPRFSGLQFPNYSSELNVNALELDDSALYLCASSLAGAKETQYFGPGTRLLVL.

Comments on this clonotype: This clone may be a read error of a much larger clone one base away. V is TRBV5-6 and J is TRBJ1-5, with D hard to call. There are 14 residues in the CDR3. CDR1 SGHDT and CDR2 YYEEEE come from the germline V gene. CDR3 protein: CARSLTGRDQPQHF. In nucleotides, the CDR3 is TGTGCCAGAAGCTTGACGGGGAGAGATCAGCCCCAGCATTTT.

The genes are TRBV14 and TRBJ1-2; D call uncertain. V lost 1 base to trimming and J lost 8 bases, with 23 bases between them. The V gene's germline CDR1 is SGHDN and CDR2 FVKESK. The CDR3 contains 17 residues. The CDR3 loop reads CASSQGAGIWRAVGYTF. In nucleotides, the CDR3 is TGTGCCAGCAGCCAAGGGGCCGGGATTTGGAGGGCCGTCGGCTACACCTTC. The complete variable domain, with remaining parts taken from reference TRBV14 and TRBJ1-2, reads EAGVTQFPSHSVIEKGQTVTLRCDPISGHDNLYWYRRVMGKEIKFLLHFVKESKQDESGMPNNRFLAERTGGTYSTLKVQPAELEDSGVYFCASSQGAGIWRAVGYTFGSGTRLTVV.

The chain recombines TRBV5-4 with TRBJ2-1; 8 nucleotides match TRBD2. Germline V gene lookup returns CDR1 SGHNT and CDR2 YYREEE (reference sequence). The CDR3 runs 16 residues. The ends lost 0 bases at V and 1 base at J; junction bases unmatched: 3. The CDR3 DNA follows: TGTGCCAGCAGCTTGGTGGCTAGCGGGTCCTACAATGAGCAGTTCTTC. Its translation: CASSLVASGSYNEQFF.

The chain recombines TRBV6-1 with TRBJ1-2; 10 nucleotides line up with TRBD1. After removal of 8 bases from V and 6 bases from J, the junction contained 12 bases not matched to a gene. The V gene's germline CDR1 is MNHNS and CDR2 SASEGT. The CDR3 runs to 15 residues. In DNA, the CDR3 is TGTGCCAGCGATAAGCAGACAGGGGGCGCGAATGGCTACACCTTC. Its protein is CASDKQTGGANGYTF.

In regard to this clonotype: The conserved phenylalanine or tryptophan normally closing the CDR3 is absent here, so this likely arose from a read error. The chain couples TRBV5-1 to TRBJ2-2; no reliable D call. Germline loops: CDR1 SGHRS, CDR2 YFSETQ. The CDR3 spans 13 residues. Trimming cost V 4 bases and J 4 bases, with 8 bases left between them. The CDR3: CASSHSITGELFL. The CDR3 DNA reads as TGCGCCAGCAGCCACAGTATCACCGGGGAGCTGTTTCTT.

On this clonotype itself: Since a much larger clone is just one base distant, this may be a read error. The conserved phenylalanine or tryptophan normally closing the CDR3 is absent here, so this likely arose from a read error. The CDR3 protein is CASSFFGQGAGDTQYY. CDR3 DNA: TGTGCCAGCAGTTTTTTCGGACAGGGGGCAGGAGATACGCAGTATTAT. The chain joins TRBV12-3 or TRBV12-4 to TRBJ2-3; TRBD1 matches at 11 bases. Unmatched junction bases numbered 7, after V lost 3 bases and J lost 5 bases. This CDR3 contains 16 residues.

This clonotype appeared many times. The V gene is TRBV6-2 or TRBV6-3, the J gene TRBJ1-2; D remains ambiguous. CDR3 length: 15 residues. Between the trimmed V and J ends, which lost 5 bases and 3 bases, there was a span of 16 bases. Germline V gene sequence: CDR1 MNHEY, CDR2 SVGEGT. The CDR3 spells CASSPLDGADYGYTF. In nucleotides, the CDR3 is TGTGCCAGCAGTCCCCTTGACGGAGCCGACTATGGCTACACCTTC.

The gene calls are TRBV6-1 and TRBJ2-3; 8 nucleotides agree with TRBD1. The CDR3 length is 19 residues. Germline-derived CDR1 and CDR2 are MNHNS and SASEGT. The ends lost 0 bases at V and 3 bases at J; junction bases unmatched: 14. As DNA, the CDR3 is TGTGCCAGCAGTGAAGCTTTGCCCAGGACAGGGACCGTGACAGATACGCAGTATTTT. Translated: CASSEALPRTGTVTDTQYF.

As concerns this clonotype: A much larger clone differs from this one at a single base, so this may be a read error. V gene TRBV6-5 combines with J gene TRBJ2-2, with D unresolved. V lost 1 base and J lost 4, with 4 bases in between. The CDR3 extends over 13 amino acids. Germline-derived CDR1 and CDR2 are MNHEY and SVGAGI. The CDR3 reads CASSYYLTGELFF. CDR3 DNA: TGTGCCAGCAGTTACTACCTCACCGGGGAGCTGTTTTTT.

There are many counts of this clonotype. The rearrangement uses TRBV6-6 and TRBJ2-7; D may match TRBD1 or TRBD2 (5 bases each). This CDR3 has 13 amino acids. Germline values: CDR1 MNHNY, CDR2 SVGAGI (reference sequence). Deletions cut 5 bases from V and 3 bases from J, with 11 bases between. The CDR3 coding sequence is TGTGCCAGCAGTCCCGGGACCAACTACGAGCAGTACTTC. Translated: CASSPGTNYEQYF.

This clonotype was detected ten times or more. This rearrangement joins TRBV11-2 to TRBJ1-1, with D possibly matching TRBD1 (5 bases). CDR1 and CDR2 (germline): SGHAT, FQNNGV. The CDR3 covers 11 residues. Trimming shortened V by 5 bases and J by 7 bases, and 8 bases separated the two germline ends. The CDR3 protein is CASSLDSEAFF. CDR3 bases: TGTGCCAGCAGCCTTGACAGTGAAGCTTTCTTT.

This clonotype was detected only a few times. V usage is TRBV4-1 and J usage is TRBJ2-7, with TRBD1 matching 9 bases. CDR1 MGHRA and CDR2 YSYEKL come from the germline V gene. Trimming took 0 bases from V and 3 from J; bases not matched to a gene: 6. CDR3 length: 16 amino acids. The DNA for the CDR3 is TGCGCCAGCAGCCAAGAAGCACCGGGACAGGGCTACGAGCAGTACTTC. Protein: CASSQEAPGQGYEQYF.

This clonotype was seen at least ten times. Written as DNA, the CDR3 is TGTGCCAGCAGCCCCACCGGGAGGGGGCAGTACGAGCAGTACTTC. Its protein is CASSPTGRGQYEQYF. The chain is built from TRBV11-1 and TRBJ2-7, with D possibly matching TRBD2 (8 bases). CDR3 length: 15 residues. Germline V lookup: CDR1 SGHAT, CDR2 FQDESV (reference sequence). The ends were cut back, 5 bases at V and 4 bases at J, with 18 bases in the middle.

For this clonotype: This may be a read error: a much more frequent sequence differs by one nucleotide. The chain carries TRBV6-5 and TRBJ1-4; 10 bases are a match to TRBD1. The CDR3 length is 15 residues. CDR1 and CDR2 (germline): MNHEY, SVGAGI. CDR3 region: CASTYNGQGDEKLFF. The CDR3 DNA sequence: TGTGCCAGCACTTACAATGGACAGGGGGATGAAAAACTGTTTTTT.

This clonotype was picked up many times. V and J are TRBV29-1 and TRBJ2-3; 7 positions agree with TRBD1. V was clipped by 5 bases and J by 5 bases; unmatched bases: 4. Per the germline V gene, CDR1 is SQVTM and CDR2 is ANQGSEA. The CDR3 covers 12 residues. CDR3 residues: CSVTTGQDTQYF. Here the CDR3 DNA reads TGCAGCGTTACGACAGGGCAAGATACGCAGTATTTT.

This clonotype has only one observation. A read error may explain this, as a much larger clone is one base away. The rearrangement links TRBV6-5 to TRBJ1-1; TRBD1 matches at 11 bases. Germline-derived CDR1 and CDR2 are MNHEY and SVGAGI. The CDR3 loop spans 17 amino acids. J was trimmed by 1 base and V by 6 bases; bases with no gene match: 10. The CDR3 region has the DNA TGTGCCAGCAGCCTGAAAGGACAGGGGGCTCGGAACACTGAAGCTTTCTTT. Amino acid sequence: CASSLKGQGARNTEAFF.

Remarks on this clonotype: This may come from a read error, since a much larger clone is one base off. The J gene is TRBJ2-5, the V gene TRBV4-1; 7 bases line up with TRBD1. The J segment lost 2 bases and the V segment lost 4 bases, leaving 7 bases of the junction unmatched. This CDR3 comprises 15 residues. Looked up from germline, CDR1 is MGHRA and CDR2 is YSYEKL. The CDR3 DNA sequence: TGCGCCAGCAGCCGAAAGACAGGGACACAAGAGACCCAGTACTTC. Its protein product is CASSRKTGTQETQYF.

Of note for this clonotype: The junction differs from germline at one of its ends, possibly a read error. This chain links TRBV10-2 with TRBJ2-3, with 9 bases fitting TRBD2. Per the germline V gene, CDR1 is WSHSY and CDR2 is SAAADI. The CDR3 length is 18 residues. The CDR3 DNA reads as TGCGCCAGCAGTGGCTCAGTCAGCCTAGCGGGGTACACAGATATGCAGTATTTT. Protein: CASSGSVSLAGYTDMQYF.

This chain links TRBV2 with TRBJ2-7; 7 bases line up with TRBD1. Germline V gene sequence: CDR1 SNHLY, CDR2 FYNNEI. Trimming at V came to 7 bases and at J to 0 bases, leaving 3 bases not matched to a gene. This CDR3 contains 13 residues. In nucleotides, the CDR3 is TGTGCCAGCAATCGGGACAGCTCCTACGAGCAGTACTTC. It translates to CASNRDSSYEQYF.

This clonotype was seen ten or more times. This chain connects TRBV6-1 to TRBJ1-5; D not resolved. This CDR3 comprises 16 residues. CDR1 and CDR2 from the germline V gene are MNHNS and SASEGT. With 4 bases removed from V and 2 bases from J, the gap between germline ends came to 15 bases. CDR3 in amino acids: CASSGNPHGGNQPQHF. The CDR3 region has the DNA TGTGCCAGCAGTGGTAACCCCCACGGTGGCAATCAGCCCCAGCATTTT.